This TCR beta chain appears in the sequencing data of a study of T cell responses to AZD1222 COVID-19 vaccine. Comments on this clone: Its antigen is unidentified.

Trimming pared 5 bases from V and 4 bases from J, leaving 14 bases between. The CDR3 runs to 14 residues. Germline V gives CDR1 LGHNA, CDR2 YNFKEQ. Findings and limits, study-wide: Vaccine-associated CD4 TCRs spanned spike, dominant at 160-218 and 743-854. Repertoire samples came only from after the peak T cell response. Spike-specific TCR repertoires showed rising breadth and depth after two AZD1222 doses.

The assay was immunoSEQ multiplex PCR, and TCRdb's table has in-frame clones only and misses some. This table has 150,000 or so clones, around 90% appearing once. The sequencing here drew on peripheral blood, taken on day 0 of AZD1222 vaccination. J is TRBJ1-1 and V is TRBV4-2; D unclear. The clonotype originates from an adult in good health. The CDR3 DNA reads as TGTGCCAGCAGCTTGCAGGATGATGGCACTGAAGCTTTCTTT. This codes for CASSLQDDGTEAFF.